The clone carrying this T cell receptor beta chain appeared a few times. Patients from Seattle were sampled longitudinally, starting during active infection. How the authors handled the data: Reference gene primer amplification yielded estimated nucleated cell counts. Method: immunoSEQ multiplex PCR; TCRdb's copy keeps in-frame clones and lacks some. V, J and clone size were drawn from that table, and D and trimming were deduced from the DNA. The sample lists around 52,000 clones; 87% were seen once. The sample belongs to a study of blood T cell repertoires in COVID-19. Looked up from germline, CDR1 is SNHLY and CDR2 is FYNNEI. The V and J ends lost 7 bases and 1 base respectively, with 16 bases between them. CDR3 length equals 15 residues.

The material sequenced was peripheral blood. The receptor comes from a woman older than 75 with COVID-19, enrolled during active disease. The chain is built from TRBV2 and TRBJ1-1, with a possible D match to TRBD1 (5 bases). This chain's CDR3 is CASNGRDRANTEAFF. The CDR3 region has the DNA TGTGCCAGCAATGGGCGGGACCGCGCGAACACTGAAGCTTTCTTT.